Listed below are T cell receptor beta chains from one sample, sequenced in a study of shared clonotypes between healthy human individuals. The method was immunoSEQ multiplex PCR; TCRdb's version includes in-frame clones alone and lacks a portion of them. The sample consists of around 2.1 million clones, more than 85% of them appearing once. The sample taken for sequencing was naive CD8+ T cells from PBMCs. These receptors all stem from a man aged 18 to 30 in good health. Some clones in this sample may be carry-over from other donors' samples. CDR3s include the opening cysteine and the closing phenylalanine or tryptophan. Each record gives: J gene, D gene, V gene, clone size, CDR3 DNA, CDR3 protein. The D gene is left open where the match is weak. Size is omitted from some rows. Given values are once, few, many or a class for expanded clones.

TRBJ2-5	-	TRBV7-8	once	TGTGCCAGCAGCCCGCAAGGGGGGAGGGCTGCCCAAGAGACCCAGTACTTC	CASSPQGGRAAQETQYF
TRBJ2-7	TRBD1	TRBV29-1	-	TGCAGCGTTGTGGCAGGGGGCTACGAGCAGTACTTC	CSVVAGGYEQYF
TRBJ2-7	-	TRBV7-8	-	TGTGCCAGCAGCCAAAATAGATGGGTCTACGAGCAGTACTTC	CASSQNRWVYEQYF
TRBJ1-1	-	TRBV11-2	-	TGTGCCAGCAGCTCCTGGGGCGGGCTGGGGAACACTGAAGCTTTCTTT	CASSSWGGLGNTEAFF
TRBJ2-3	-	TRBV28	-	TGTGCCAGCAGTTCCCCCTTGGGGGAGCGGACAGATACGCAGTATTTT	CASSSPLGERTDTQYF
TRBJ2-7	TRBD1	TRBV27	-	TGTGCCAGCAGTTCCCTTGACAGGGCCCACGAGCAGTACTTC	CASSSLDRAHEQYF
TRBJ1-1	-	TRBV27	-	TGTGCCAGCAAGAGATTGAACACTGAAGCTTTCTTT	CASKRLNTEAFF
TRBJ2-7	-	TRBV2	few	TGTGCCAGGCGTAAGGGCCACGAGCAGTACTTC	CARRKGHEQYF
TRBJ1-1	-	TRBV27	-	TGTGCCAGCAGTCCAAGGACGACCCACGTCGGAGCTTTCTTT	CASSPRTTHVGAFF
TRBJ2-5	-	TRBV5-1	once	TGCGCCAGCAGCTTGGTGTTTCGGAGGAGGCTCGAGACCCAGTACTTC	CASSLVFRRRLETQYF
TRBJ2-3	-	TRBV27	-	TGTGCCAGCATCACTCCCGAGGGAGATACGCAGTATTTT	CASITPEGDTQYF
TRBJ2-3	-	TRBV7-3	-	TGTGCCAGCAGCTCCGACCGCGATACGCAGTATTTT	CASSSDRDTQYF
TRBJ1-1	-	TRBV29-1	once	TGCAGCGTTGGAACGGGGGGGGTACATGAAGCTTTCTTT	CSVGTGGVHEAFF
TRBJ2-7	-	TRBV9	-	TGTGCCAGCAGCGATGGATGGGAGCAGTACTTC	CASSDGWEQYF
TRBJ2-1	TRBD2	TRBV4-3	-	TGCGCCAGCAGCCAAATAAGTGCTAGCGGGAGAATTGAGCAGTTCTTC	CASSQISASGRIEQFF
TRBJ1-2	-	TRBV19	once	TGTGCCAGTATCGGGGGAAGGGTCTCCGTCTATGGCTACACCTTC	CASIGGRVSVYGYTF
TRBJ2-1	-	TRBV12-5	-	TGTGCTAGTGGTTTGTCCGGATACAATGAGCAGTTCTTC	CASGLSGYNEQFF
TRBJ2-1	TRBD2	TRBV11-2	once	TGTGCCAGCAGCTTAGTGTACCTAGCGGGTGATAGAATACACAATGAGCAGTTCTTC	CASSLVYLAGDRIHNEQFF
TRBJ2-2	TRBD1	TRBV6-6	-	TGTGCCAGCATGACAGGGGGGAACACCGGGGAGCTGTTTTTT	CASMTGGNTGELFF
TRBJ2-7	-	TRBV29-1	-	TGCAGCGTTGTGGGGGGCTACCCCTACGAGCAGTACTTC	CSVVGGYPYEQYF
TRBJ1-3	-	TRBV19	-	TGTGCCAGTAGTGGCTCTGGAAACACCATATATTTT	CASSGSGNTIYF
TRBJ2-7	-	TRBV14	-	TGTGCCAGCAGCCAAGTCGGGGGCCCCTACGAGCAGTACTTC	CASSQVGGPYEQYF
TRBJ1-2	-	TRBV19	-	TGTGCCAGTAGTATTAACCTCAGGAGTAACTATGGCTACACCTTC	CASSINLRSNYGYTF
TRBJ2-7	-	TRBV30	-	TGTGCCTGGAGTGTAGGTGGGGTCGAGCAGTACTTC	CAWSVGGVEQYF
TRBJ2-1	-	TRBV4-3	-	TGCGCCAGCAGCCAAGATGGGGGGAGCTCCTACAATGAGCAGTTCTTC	CASSQDGGSSYNEQFF
TRBJ2-1	TRBD2	TRBV14	-	TGTGCCAGCAGCCAATACAGCGGGAGTGGAAATGAGCAGTTCTTC	CASSQYSGSGNEQFF
TRBJ2-7	TRBD1	TRBV28	-	TGTGCCAGCAGTTTATCCGGACAGGGATACGAGCAGTACTTC	CASSLSGQGYEQYF
TRBJ2-1	TRBD2	TRBV2	-	TGTGCCAGCAGTGTATCCGCGGGAGGGCGGAACAATGAGCAGTTCTTC	CASSVSAGGRNNEQFF
TRBJ1-1	-	TRBV28	few	TGTGCCAGCACGATACAGGGAGGGGAGAAAGCTTTCTTT	CASTIQGGEKAFF
TRBJ1-2	TRBD1	TRBV7-9	-	TGTGCCAGCAGCTACATACCGGGACAGGGATCGACTGGCTACACCTTC	CASSYIPGQGSTGYTF
TRBJ1-1	-	TRBV30	few	TGTGCCTGGAGCGACGGAAGTTGGGACACTGAAGCTTTCTTT	CAWSDGSWDTEAFF
TRBJ2-3	TRBD2	TRBV11-2	-	TGTGCCAGCAGCGAGTTCGGGGGGTTTCCGCAGTATTTT	CASSEFGGFPQYF
TRBJ2-4	-	TRBV18	-	TGTGCCAGCTCTCGACCGAGGGGCGGCACAAAAAACATTCAGTACTTC	CASSRPRGGTKNIQYF
TRBJ2-3	-	TRBV6-5	-	TGTGCCAGCAGTGCAACACGGGGTCCAGATACGCAGTATTTT	CASSATRGPDTQYF
TRBJ1-4	-	TRBV28	-	TGTGCCAGCAGTCTGGGACGGCAGGTCGAAAAACTGTTTTTT	CASSLGRQVEKLFF
TRBJ2-1	-	TRBV7-8	-	TGTGCCAGCAGCCCCCGAGGGGTCTACAATGAGCAGTTCTTC	CASSPRGVYNEQFF
TRBJ1-1	TRBD1	TRBV19	-	TGTGCCAGTAGTTACCCGGGACAGGGCAATGAAGCTTTCTTT	CASSYPGQGNEAFF
TRBJ1-1	TRBD1	TRBV9	once	TGTGCCAGCAGCGGGAACGGGGACAGGGCCTACACTGAAGCTTTCTTT	CASSGNGDRAYTEAFF
TRBJ2-1	-	TRBV27	-	TGTGCCAGCAGTTTCGGGACGGGCGGGTACAATGAGCAGTTCTTC	CASSFGTGGYNEQFF
TRBJ2-5	-	TRBV18	-	TGTGCCAGCTCACCAATCGGGGACGTGGGTGAGACCCAGTACTTC	CASSPIGDVGETQYF
TRBJ2-7	-	TRBV28	-	TGTGCCAGCAGTCCAAGGGTACGCGCCTACGAGCAGTACTTC	CASSPRVRAYEQYF
TRBJ2-4	-	TRBV23-1	-	TGCGCCAGCAGTCAATCGAAAAAATGGGGGGTAGCCAAAAACATTCAGTACTTC	CASSQSKKWGVAKNIQYF
TRBJ2-5	TRBD2	TRBV27	-	TGTGCCAGCAGTTCCATTGCGGGAGGAGGAGAGACCCAGTACTTC	CASSSIAGGGETQYF
TRBJ2-3	TRBD2	TRBV7-9	once	TGTGCCAGCAGCCCCTTAAAGGTAGCGGGAGGGACAGATACGCAGTATTTT	CASSPLKVAGGTDTQYF
TRBJ2-1	-	TRBV6-4	-	TGTGCCAGCAGTGAGGGGCCGTGGGACCGGCAGTTCTTC	CASSEGPWDRQFF
TRBJ2-7	-	TRBV19	-	TGTGCCAGTAGTTATGGCAGGGACCCCTACGAGCAGTACTTC	CASSYGRDPYEQYF
TRBJ1-1	-	TRBV2	-	TGTGCCAGCAGTGTAACCCTCGATTTGGGGTCACCGAACACTGAAGCTTTCTTT	CASSVTLDLGSPNTEAFF